These 30 T cell receptor beta chains came from one sample sequenced in a study of cytomegalovirus exposure and HLA in healthy donors. Amplification used 60 Vbeta primers and 13 Jbeta primers. Only in-frame clones appear in the TCRdb table, and some are missing; sequencing was by immunoSEQ multiplex PCR. The sample shows about 180,000 clones, 60% to 80% of them seen only once. Sequencing was carried out using PBMCs. The receptor set was obtained from a man aged 35-49 years in good health and CMV-seropositive.

V is TRBV5-1 and J is TRBJ2-7; D call uncertain. CDR1 and CDR2 from the germline V gene are SGHRS and YFSETQ. V was pared by 4 bases and J by 5 bases, with 10 bases between. This CDR3 contains 12 residues. The CDR3 reads CASSGSADEQYF. In nucleotides, the CDR3 is TGCGCCAGCAGCGGGTCCGCGGACGAGCAGTACTTC. Full variable domain (missing parts from reference TRBV5-1 and TRBJ2-7): KAGVTQTPRYLIKTRGQQVTLSCSPISGHRSVSWYQQTPGQGLQFLFEYFSETQRNKGNFPGRFSGRQFSNSRSEMNVSTLELGDSALYLCASSGSADEQYFGPGTRLTVT.

The genes are TRBV7-2 and TRBJ2-1, with a tentative D call TRBD1 (5 bases). The V end lost 5 bases, the J end lost 1 base, and 15 bases lay between the germline ends. Looked up from germline, CDR1 is SGHTA and CDR2 is FQGNSA. This CDR3 is built from 16 residues. The CDR3 here is CASSHWGAESYNEQFF. Written as DNA, the CDR3 is TGTGCCAGCAGCCACTGGGGCGCGGAGTCCTACAATGAGCAGTTCTTC.

The chain is built from TRBV6-1 and TRBJ2-2; D ambiguous. V shed 4 bases and J shed 2 bases, with 8 bases lying between them. The germline CDR1 and CDR2 sequences are MNHNS and SASEGT. CDR3 length: 14 amino acids. The CDR3 loop is CASSVSVNTGELFF. The CDR3 nucleotides are TGTGCCAGCAGTGTCTCTGTAAACACCGGGGAGCTGTTTTTT.

This clone was seen a handful of times. The J gene is TRBJ2-7, the V gene TRBV27, with a possible D match to TRBD1 (6 bases). The length of the CDR3 is 14 residues. Per germline, CDR1 MNHEY and CDR2 SMNVEV (reference sequence). Deletions cut 3 bases from V and 7 bases from J, with 16 bases between. DNA for the CDR3: TGTGCCAGCAGTTTTGGGCAGGGGTCGAAAGAGCAGTACTTC. It translates to CASSFGQGSKEQYF.

The rearrangement links TRBV6-5 to TRBJ2-7; 7 nucleotides align to TRBD1. The CDR3 has 14 amino acids. Trimming removed 11 bases from V and 0 bases from J; junction bases left unmatched: 10. Germline values: CDR1 MNHEY, CDR2 SVGAGI. The CDR3 sequence: CAGRPGQSSYEQYF. The CDR3 bases are TGTGCCGGACGACCGGGACAGAGCTCCTACGAGCAGTACTTC.

The V and J genes are TRBV6-5 and TRBJ1-2; D perhaps matches TRBD1 (6 bases). Per germline, CDR1 MNHEY and CDR2 SVGAGI. V lost 2 bases and J lost 3, with 7 bases in between. This CDR3 has 13 amino acids. The chain's CDR3 is CASSYGQHYGYTF. CDR3 DNA: TGTGCCAGCAGTTACGGACAGCACTATGGCTACACCTTC.

This rearrangement joins TRBV6-5 to TRBJ2-7; D gene unclear. Germline CDR1 and CDR2: MNHEY and SVGAGI. Between the trimmed V and J ends, which lost 2 bases and 3 bases, there was a span of 5 bases. The CDR3 has 12 amino acids. CDR3 in amino acids: CASSYNFYEQYF. In nucleotides, the CDR3 is TGTGCCAGCAGTTACAACTTCTACGAGCAGTACTTC.

The chain is built from TRBV5-1 and TRBJ2-1, with 15 bases matching TRBD2. CDR3 length: 17 amino acids. V trimming: 4 bases; J trimming: 7 bases; junction bases outside the gene matches: 9. Germline V gene data show CDR1 as SGHRS and CDR2 as YFSETQ. CDR3 protein: CASSPRTSGRGTNEQFF. The CDR3 DNA reads as TGCGCCAGCAGCCCACGGACTAGCGGGAGGGGGACGAATGAGCAGTTCTTC.

V gene TRBV27 combines with J gene TRBJ2-2, with D tentatively TRBD2 (5 bases). The CDR3 is 15 residues long. Germline values: CDR1 MNHEY, CDR2 SMNVEV (reference sequence). The V end lost 2 bases, the J end lost 5 bases, and 12 bases lay between the germline ends. CDR3 sequence: CASSLEGLGTGELFF. Written as DNA, the CDR3 is TGTGCCAGCAGTTTAGAGGGTCTCGGGACCGGGGAGCTGTTTTTT.

The chain links TRBV7-9 to TRBJ2-2; D is perhaps TRBD1 (5 bases). Germline CDR1 SEHNR, CDR2 FQNEAQ (reference sequence). V was cut by 0 bases and J by 8 bases, with 13 bases left in between. The CDR3 is 15 amino acids. The CDR3: CASSLAGRRRGELFF. The CDR3 DNA reads TGTGCCAGCAGCTTAGCGGGGCGCCGGAGAGGGGAGCTGTTTTTT.

The gene calls are TRBV19 and TRBJ2-6; 7 positions agree with TRBD2. The V gene's germline CDR1 is LNHDA and CDR2 SQIVND (reference sequence). V lost 6 bases to trimming and J lost 1 base; unmatched junction nucleotides: 3. CDR3 length equals 15 residues. The chain's CDR3 is CASSGRYSGANVLTF. In nucleotides, the CDR3 is TGTGCCAGTAGCGGGAGGTATTCTGGGGCCAACGTCCTGACTTTC.

The chain carries TRBV10-2 and TRBJ2-2; 9 nucleotides match TRBD2. Germline assignment: CDR1 WSHSY and CDR2 SAAADI. Trimming removed 2 bases from V and 7 bases from J; junction bases left unmatched: 8. The CDR3 sequence is 16 residues long. CDR3 sequence: CASSELLAGVGGELFF. In DNA, the CDR3 is TGCGCCAGCAGTGAGCTCTTAGCGGGAGTGGGCGGGGAGCTGTTTTTT.

V is TRBV6-1 and J is TRBJ2-1; TRBD2 agrees at 10 bases. The length of the CDR3 is 16 residues. The trim removed 2 bases at V and 4 bases at J, leaving 5 bases unmatched. Germline CDR1 is MNHNS and CDR2 is SASEGT. The CDR3 reads CASSERGTSEYNEQFF. The CDR3 DNA sequence: TGTGCCAGCAGTGAAAGAGGGACTAGCGAATACAATGAGCAGTTCTTC.

This clone turned up a few times. The chain recombines TRBV4-2 with TRBJ2-1, with TRBD2 matching 11 bases. The J segment lost 8 bases and the V segment lost 6 bases, leaving 15 bases of the junction unmatched. Per the germline V gene, CDR1 is LGHNA and CDR2 is YNFKEQ. CDR3 length equals 17 residues. The CDR3 region is CASRTQLAGVKVYEQFF. DNA for the CDR3: TGTGCCAGCAGGACTCAACTAGCGGGAGTAAAGGTTTATGAGCAGTTCTTC.

This chain joins TRBV7-9 and TRBJ1-1; 8 nucleotides agree with TRBD1. Germline V gene sequence: CDR1 SEHNR, CDR2 FQNEAQ (reference sequence). The CDR3 loop spans 16 amino acids. Trimming took 1 base from V and 6 from J; bases not matched to a gene: 10. The CDR3 reads CASSLGPQGVGPEAFF. CDR3 nucleotide sequence: TGTGCCAGCAGCTTAGGCCCACAGGGGGTTGGGCCTGAAGCTTTCTTT.

This clone is a singleton in its sample. This CDR3 reads CASGQASGSTDTQYF. CDR3 coding DNA: TGTGCCAGCGGGCAGGCTAGCGGGAGCACAGATACGCAGTATTTT. The chain joins TRBV6-6 to TRBJ2-3, with 8 bases identical to TRBD2. The J segment lost 0 bases and the V segment lost 8 bases, leaving 7 bases of the junction unmatched. This CDR3 region has 15 residues. Germline V gives CDR1 MNHNY, CDR2 SVGAGI (reference sequence).

The V call is TRBV6-6, the J call TRBJ1-1; 11 bases map to TRBD1. J lost 5 bases, V lost 2 bases, and 4 bases had no gene match. Germline values: CDR1 MNHNY, CDR2 SVGAGI (reference sequence). The CDR3 is made up of 15 amino acids. This CDR3 reads CASSYDGTGGTEAFF. In DNA, the CDR3 is TGTGCCAGCAGTTACGACGGGACAGGGGGGACTGAAGCTTTCTTT.

The V and J genes are TRBV27 and TRBJ2-2; 14 bases agree with TRBD2. The CDR3 extends over 17 amino acids. After removal of 5 bases from V and 6 bases from J, the junction contained 8 bases not matched to a gene. Germline CDR1 is MNHEY and CDR2 is SMNVEV (reference sequence). The CDR3 sequence: CASSLGLAGGLAGELFF. The CDR3 DNA is TGTGCCAGCAGTCTCGGACTAGCGGGAGGTCTGGCCGGGGAGCTGTTTTTT.

The rearrangement uses TRBV7-9 and TRBJ1-1; D is unresolved. The germline CDR1 and CDR2 sequences are SEHNR and FQNEAQ (reference sequence). CDR3 length equals 15 residues. V was trimmed by 0 bases and J by 0 bases, leaving 8 bases between them. The CDR3 bases are TGTGCCAGCAGCTTAGCGAGGAGCATGAACACTGAAGCTTTCTTT. Encoded protein: CASSLARSMNTEAFF.

This clone was counted a single time. The chain joins TRBV25-1 to TRBJ1-5; D is unresolved. Germline values: CDR1 MGHDK, CDR2 SYGVNS. This CDR3 region has 12 residues. Trimming pared 8 bases from V and 6 bases from J, leaving 11 bases between. As DNA, the CDR3 is TGTGCCAGCGGTACGGGTAGTCAGCCCCAGCATTTT. This encodes CASGTGSQPQHF.

This clone was recorded a few times. The V call is TRBV18, the J call TRBJ1-1; 9 bases agree with TRBD1. This CDR3 comprises 14 residues. The germline V gene has CDR1 KGHSH and CDR2 LQKENI. V lost 3 bases and J lost 6; bases outside the gene matches: 5. CDR3 sequence: CASSPRTGDAEAFF. The CDR3 coding sequence is TGTGCCAGCTCACCCAGGACAGGGGACGCTGAAGCTTTCTTT.

A few counts support this clone. This chain joins TRBV19 and TRBJ2-5, with D tentatively TRBD2 (6 bases). Trimming removed 3 bases at V and 4 bases at J, with 18 bases between. The germline gives CDR1 LNHDA, CDR2 SQIVND (reference sequence). The CDR3 loop spans 16 amino acids. CDR3 region: CASSISLVGSGETQYF. Written as DNA, the CDR3 is TGTGCCAGTAGTATCTCCCTGGTTGGTAGCGGAGAGACCCAGTACTTC.

The chain links TRBV19 to TRBJ2-1, with D maybe TRBD2 (6 bases). Germline assignment: CDR1 LNHDA and CDR2 SQIVND (reference sequence). CDR3 length equals 13 residues. Trimming left V 6 bases short and J 7 bases short, with 13 bases between. CDR3 nucleotide sequence: TGTGCCAGTAGGCGCGACGCGGGGAATGAGCAGTTCTTC. It codes for CASRRDAGNEQFF. Filled out from reference TRBV19 and TRBJ2-1, the complete variable domain reads DGGITQSPKYLFRKEGQNVTLSCEQNLNHDAMYWYRQDPGQGLRLIYYSQIVNDFQKGDIAEGYSVSREKKESFPLTVTSAQKNPTAFYLCASRRDAGNEQFFGPGTRLTVL.

The gene calls are TRBV9 and TRBJ2-2; TRBD1 matches at 7 bases. Trimming cost V 4 bases and J 0 bases; bases outside gene matches: 6. From germline, CDR1 is SGDLS and CDR2 YYNGEE. This CDR3 is built from 16 residues. The CDR3 nucleotides are TGTGCCAGCAGCCCGGGGACAGATACGAACACCGGGGAGCTGTTTTTT. Translated: CASSPGTDTNTGELFF.

The rearrangement links TRBV15 to TRBJ1-4; perhaps TRBD1 as D (5 bases). The CDR3 has 16 amino acids. Germline CDR1 is LNHNV and CDR2 is YYDKDF (reference sequence). Trimming cost V 0 bases and J 8 bases, with 16 bases left between them. The CDR3 region is CATSRDSAQGGEKLFF. Written as DNA, the CDR3 is TGTGCCACCAGCAGAGATTCGGCCCAGGGCGGCGAAAAACTGTTTTTT.

The V call is TRBV25-1, the J call TRBJ1-1; D is perhaps TRBD1 (5 bases). Trimming removed 1 base at V and 11 bases at J, with 14 bases between. This CDR3 has 13 amino acids. Germline CDR1 and CDR2: MGHDK and SYGVNS. CDR3 sequence reads: CASSELQRGWAFF. The CDR3 bases are TGTGCCAGCAGTGAATTGCAAAGGGGCTGGGCTTTCTTT.

This chain links TRBV27 with TRBJ2-5; no clear D. Germline CDR1 and CDR2: MNHEY and SMNVEV (reference sequence). V was clipped by 6 bases and J by 0 bases, with 11 bases between them. The CDR3 extends over 14 amino acids. CDR3 amino acids: CASRVWANQETQYF. CDR3 sequence (DNA): TGTGCCAGCAGGGTCTGGGCGAACCAAGAGACCCAGTACTTC.

The CDR3 loop is CASSLLSGSRPDTQYF. The CDR3 DNA reads TGTGCCAGCAGTTTACTAAGCGGGAGCAGGCCAGATACGCAGTATTTT. This rearrangement joins TRBV27 to TRBJ2-3; 8 bases align to TRBD2. This CDR3 is 16 amino acids long. CDR1 is MNHEY, CDR2 SMNVEV, per germline (reference sequence). The V and J ends lost 2 bases and 4 bases, in that order; junction bases with no gene match: 8.

This chain uses TRBV7-9 with TRBJ1-2, with TRBD1 matching 11 bases. This CDR3 has 16 residues. Germline CDR1 SEHNR, CDR2 FQNEAQ (reference sequence). V shed 5 bases, J shed 0 bases, and the junction held 5 bases outside the gene matches. For the CDR3, the DNA is TGTGCCAGCAGCGGACAGGGGGCGGCCGCTAACTATGGCTACACCTTC. It is translated as CASSGQGAAANYGYTF.

The chain combines TRBV5-6 with TRBJ1-1; a possible D gene is TRBD1 (6 bases). CDR3 length: 13 residues. V was shortened by 4 bases and J by 5 bases, with 12 bases between the two germline ends. Looked up from germline, CDR1 is SGHDT and CDR2 is YYEEEE. The CDR3 sequence: CASSMGGRTEAFF. The CDR3 DNA follows: TGTGCCAGCAGCATGGGGGGGCGGACTGAAGCTTTCTTT.